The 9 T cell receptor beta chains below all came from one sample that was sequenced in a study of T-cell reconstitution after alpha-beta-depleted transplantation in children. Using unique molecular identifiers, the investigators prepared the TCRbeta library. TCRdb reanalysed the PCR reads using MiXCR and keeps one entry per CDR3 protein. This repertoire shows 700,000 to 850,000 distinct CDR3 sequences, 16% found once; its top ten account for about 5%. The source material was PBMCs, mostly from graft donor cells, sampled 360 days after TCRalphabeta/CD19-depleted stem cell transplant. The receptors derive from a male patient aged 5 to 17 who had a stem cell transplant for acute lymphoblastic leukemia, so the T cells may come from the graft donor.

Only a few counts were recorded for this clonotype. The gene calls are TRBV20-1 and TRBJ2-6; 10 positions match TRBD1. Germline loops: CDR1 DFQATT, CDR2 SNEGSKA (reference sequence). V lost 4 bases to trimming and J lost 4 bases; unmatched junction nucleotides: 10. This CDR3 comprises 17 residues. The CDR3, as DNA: TGCAGTGCTACAACCCGGGACAGGGGAGCAGGGGCCAACGTCCTGACTTTC. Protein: CSATTRDRGAGANVLTF.

This CDR3 reads CASNSGGSHYEQYF. DNA of the CDR3: TGTGCCAGCAATTCGGGAGGGTCCCACTACGAGCAGTACTTC. This chain connects TRBV9 to TRBJ2-7; 8 nucleotides line up with TRBD2. This CDR3 has 14 amino acids. J lost 3 bases, V lost 6 bases, and 8 bases had no gene match. CDR1 and CDR2 from the germline V gene are SGDLS and YYNGEE.

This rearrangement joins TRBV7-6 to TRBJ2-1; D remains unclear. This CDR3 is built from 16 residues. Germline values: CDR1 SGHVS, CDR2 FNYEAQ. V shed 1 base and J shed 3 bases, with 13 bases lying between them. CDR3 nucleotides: TGTGCCAGCAGCTTAGGTAGTAGGGCCCTCTACAATGAGCAGTTCTTC. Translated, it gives CASSLGSRALYNEQFF.

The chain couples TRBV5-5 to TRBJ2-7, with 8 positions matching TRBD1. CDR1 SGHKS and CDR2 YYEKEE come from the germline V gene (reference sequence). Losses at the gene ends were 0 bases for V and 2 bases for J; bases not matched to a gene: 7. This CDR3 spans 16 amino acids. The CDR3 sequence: CASSLAGTGPPYEQYF. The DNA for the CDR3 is TGTGCCAGCAGCTTGGCCGGGACAGGACCTCCCTACGAGCAGTACTTC.

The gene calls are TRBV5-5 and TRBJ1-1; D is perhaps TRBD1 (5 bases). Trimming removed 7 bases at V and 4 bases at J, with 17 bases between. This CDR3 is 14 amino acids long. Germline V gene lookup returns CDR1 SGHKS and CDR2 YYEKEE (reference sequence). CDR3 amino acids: CASLLGGAGTEAFF. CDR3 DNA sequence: TGTGCCAGCCTACTTGGCGGGGCGGGCACTGAAGCTTTCTTT.

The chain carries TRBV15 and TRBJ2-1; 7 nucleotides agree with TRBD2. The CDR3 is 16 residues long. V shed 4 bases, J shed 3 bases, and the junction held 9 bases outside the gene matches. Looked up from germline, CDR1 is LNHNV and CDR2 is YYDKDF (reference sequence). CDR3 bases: TGTGCCACCAGCACGACTGGACTAGGGATCTACAATGAGCAGTTCTTC. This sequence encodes CATSTTGLGIYNEQFF.

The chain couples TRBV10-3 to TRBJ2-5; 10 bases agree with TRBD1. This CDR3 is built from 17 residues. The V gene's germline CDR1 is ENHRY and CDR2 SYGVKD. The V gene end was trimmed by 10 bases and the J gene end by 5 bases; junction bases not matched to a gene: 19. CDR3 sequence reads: CATSEGQGVNLAETQYF. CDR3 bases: TGTGCCACGTCTGAAGGACAGGGGGTGAATCTTGCGGAGACCCAGTACTTC.

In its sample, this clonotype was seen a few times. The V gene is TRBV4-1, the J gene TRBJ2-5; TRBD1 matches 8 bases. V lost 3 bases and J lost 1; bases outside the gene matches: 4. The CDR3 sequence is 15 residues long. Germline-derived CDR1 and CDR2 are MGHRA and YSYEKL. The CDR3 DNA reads TGCGCCAGCAGCCATTGGACAGGGATCCAAGAGACCCAGTACTTC. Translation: CASSHWTGIQETQYF.

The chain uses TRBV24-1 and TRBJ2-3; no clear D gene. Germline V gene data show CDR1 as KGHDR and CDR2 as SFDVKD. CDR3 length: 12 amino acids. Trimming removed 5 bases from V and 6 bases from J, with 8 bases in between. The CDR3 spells CATSATGDTQYF. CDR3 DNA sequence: TGTGCCACCAGTGCAACCGGGGATACGCAGTATTTT.